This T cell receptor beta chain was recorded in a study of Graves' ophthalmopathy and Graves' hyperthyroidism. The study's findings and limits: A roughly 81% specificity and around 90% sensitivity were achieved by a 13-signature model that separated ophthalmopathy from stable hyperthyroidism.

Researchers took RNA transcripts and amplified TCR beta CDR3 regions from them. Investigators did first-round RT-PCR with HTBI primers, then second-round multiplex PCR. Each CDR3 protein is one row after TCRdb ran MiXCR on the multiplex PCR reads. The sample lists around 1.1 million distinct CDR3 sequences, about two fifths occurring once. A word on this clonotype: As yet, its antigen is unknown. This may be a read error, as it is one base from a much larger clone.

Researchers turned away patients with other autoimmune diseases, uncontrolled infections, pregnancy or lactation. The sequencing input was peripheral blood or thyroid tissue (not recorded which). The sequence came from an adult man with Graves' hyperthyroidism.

The CDR3 region is CAVGWQDFSSPLHF. CDR3 DNA sequence: TGTGCCGTTGGGTGGCAGGATTTTAGTTCACCCCTCCACTTT. The chain links TRBV6-9 to TRBJ1-6; no clear D gene. The CDR3 runs to 14 residues. Trimming removed 11 bases at V and 9 bases at J, with 20 bases between. Germline CDR1 is MNHGY and CDR2 is SVAAGI.